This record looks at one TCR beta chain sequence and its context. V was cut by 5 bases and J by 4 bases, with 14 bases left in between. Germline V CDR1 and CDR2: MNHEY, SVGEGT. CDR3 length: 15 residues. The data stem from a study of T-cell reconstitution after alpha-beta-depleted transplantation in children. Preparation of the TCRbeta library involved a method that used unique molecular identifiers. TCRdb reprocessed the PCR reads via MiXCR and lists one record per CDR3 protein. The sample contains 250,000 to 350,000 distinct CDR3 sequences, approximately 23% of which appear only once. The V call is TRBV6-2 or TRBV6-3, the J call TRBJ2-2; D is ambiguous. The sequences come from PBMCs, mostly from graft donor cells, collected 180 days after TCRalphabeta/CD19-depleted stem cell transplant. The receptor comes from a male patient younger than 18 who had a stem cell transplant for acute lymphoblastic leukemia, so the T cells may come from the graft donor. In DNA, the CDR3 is TGTGCCAGCAGTCCTTTCATAGCCCGCACCGGGGAGCTGTTTTTT. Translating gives CASSPFIARTGELFF.